This record covers a single T cell receptor (beta chain). The antigen it recognizes is unknown. At one end, the junction sequence differs from germline, possibly due to a read error. The entry originates in a study of tumor-infiltrating lymphocytes in primary liver carcinoma (dated by TCRdb to the late 2010s). As for the study more broadly: Hepatocellular carcinoma (four) or combined HCC and intrahepatic cholangiocarcinoma (one) was present in the five patients, who were three men and two women aged 30 to 69 years. TCRbeta repertoire sequencing covered about 35 specimens from 5 patients: 25 tumor regions, 5 adjacent noncancerous liver tissues and 5 peripheral blood samples. Roughly 3.5 to 8 million productive TCRbeta reads were obtained per sample, and no significant difference in read depth was found between tissue types. The five patients had tumors of stage T1-T3 N0M0, with maximum diameters ranging from about 4.2 to 10 cm. High reproducibility was observed for the technical replicate repertoires, with mean shared-clone rates around 0.9 and correlation coefficients above 0.98. Across five regions of each liver tumor, along with adjacent normal tissue and blood, the study brought together TCRbeta repertoire sequencing, expression microarrays and whole-exome sequencing. What the authors observed across the whole study: Only the TCR beta chain was sequenced, which likely underestimates true repertoire diversity because unpaired alpha chains were not captured. Compared with blood, tumors had a significantly larger share of the repertoire taken up by the top 250 clones (p = 0.039). Because the samples were bulk and unsorted, CD4+ and CD8+ T cell repertoires could not be compared. Consistent with antigen-driven expansion, pairs of tumor regions showed higher repertoire overlap (mean around 36%) than either tumor-adjacent pairs (approximately 17%) or tumor-blood pairs (about 14%). With just four to six patients in the study, the authors point out that the findings should be validated in a larger study.

A constant-region primer and ProtoScript II reverse transcriptase were used to reverse-transcribe TCRbeta-specific cDNA from about 530 ng total RNA. TCRbeta libraries were built with three nested multiplex PCR rounds, a slightly modified ARM-PCR procedure. Each of the first two PCR rounds ran for about 9 cycles and used multiplex TRBV1-TRBV30 forward primers together with a Cbeta reverse primer. Sample barcodes and Illumina adapters were added in a final 25-cycle PCR with Deep VentR polymerase. Before sequencing, amplicons between 200 and 500 bp were purified from gel using a QIAquick gel extraction kit. The TCRbeta amplicons were sequenced with 250-bp paired-end reads on an Illumina HiSeq 2500. The source study handled its data this way. To recover full CDR3 sequences, reads were quality-trimmed using Trimmomatic v0.33 and paired reads were then merged using FLASH v1.2.11. V, D and J germline segments were assigned to the rearranged TCRbeta sequences using MiGEC v1.2.1b. Clonotype statistics, along with Shannon-Wiener diversity indices, were calculated using VDJtools v1.0.0. Except for diversity analysis, only the 250 most abundant clonotypes of each sample were used in subsequent analyses to reduce sampling bias. The public reads were reprocessed in TCRdb via fastp at Q25 and MiXCR, keeping in-frame beta chains. Merged by CDR3 protein, the rows form single entries marked with the most common genes and DNA. The V and J calls, along with clone size, are taken from TCRdb and not from the paper's own processing. The sample has around 120,000 distinct CDR3 sequences on record, under 70% of them singletons. The ten largest clones add up to 7.5% to 10% of the sample.

There are 16 amino acids in the CDR3, from cysteine to phenylalanine inclusive. Left in the record is the CDR3 DNA by itself, 48 bases read in frame from the first base. CDR1 and CDR2 were assigned from the germline V gene as SGHDT and YYEEEE. Total RNA and DNA were co-extracted from about 19-30 mg of bulk tissue with the AllPrep DNA/RNA mini kit, without cell sorting. Between November 2015 and March 2016, roughly five patients in China with histopathologically diagnosed primary liver carcinoma had surgical resection. Chronic HBV infection was present in the patients, and the patients were treatment-naive at sampling. Fresh tumor and adjacent tissue pieces were bisected, with one half stored in RNAlater at -80 degrees C and the other half sent for histology.

Rearrangement joined TRBV5-6 to TRBJ2-1; TRBD1 matches 8 bases in the middle. The sequence came from an older woman with primary liver carcinoma and hepatitis B virus infection. Sequenced input: tumor-adjacent normal liver tissue. DNA sequence: TGTGCCAGCAACTTGCGATGGGCAGGGGGCTTCAATGAGCAGTTCTTC. Its protein product is CASNLRWAGGFNEQFF.